These T cell receptor beta chains were read from a single sample in a study of cytomegalovirus exposure and HLA in healthy donors. Clones were sequenced by immunoSEQ multiplex PCR, and TCRdb holds only the in-frame ones, with some missing. This table holds around 170,000 clones, 81% found once. The sequenced material came from PBMCs. These receptors came from a middle-aged man in good health and CMV-seropositive. Each CDR3 is given with its conserved first and last residue. Each record gives: V gene, D gene, J gene, CDR3 protein. The D gene is left open where the match is weak.

v_call: TRBV11-2
d_call: .
j_call: TRBJ2-7
cdr3_aa: CASSLDSYEQYF

v_call: TRBV18
d_call: .
j_call: TRBJ1-4
cdr3_aa: CASSWTEDEKLFF

v_call: TRBV11-3
d_call: TRBD2
j_call: TRBJ2-1
cdr3_aa: CASSNSRTSWDTYNEQFF

v_call: TRBV2
d_call: .
j_call: TRBJ1-2
cdr3_aa: CASSEGQPRDYGYTF

v_call: TRBV5-5
d_call: .
j_call: TRBJ2-1
cdr3_aa: CASSRFGSYNEQFF

v_call: TRBV6-5
d_call: TRBD1
j_call: TRBJ2-2
cdr3_aa: CASRTGTNTGELFF

v_call: TRBV19
d_call: TRBD1
j_call: TRBJ2-7
cdr3_aa: CASSSGTVGEQYF

v_call: TRBV5-1
d_call: TRBD1
j_call: TRBJ2-6
cdr3_aa: CASSLDGTGTGANVLTF

v_call: TRBV5-1
d_call: TRBD2
j_call: TRBJ2-1
cdr3_aa: CASSGNSGGASNEQFF

v_call: TRBV7-8
d_call: .
j_call: TRBJ2-1
cdr3_aa: CASSPRNLPTNNEQFF

v_call: TRBV7-9
d_call: .
j_call: TRBJ2-6
cdr3_aa: CASSPMTGPGANVLTF

v_call: TRBV7-7
d_call: TRBD1
j_call: TRBJ2-1
cdr3_aa: CASSTGQGAGEQFF

v_call: TRBV10-2
d_call: TRBD2
j_call: TRBJ2-2
cdr3_aa: CASGSSGTSTGELFF

v_call: TRBV28
d_call: TRBD2
j_call: TRBJ2-3
cdr3_aa: CASSSSSWTSGMGPDTQYF

v_call: TRBV7-9
d_call: .
j_call: TRBJ1-1
cdr3_aa: CASSLGTQAEAFF

v_call: TRBV5-6
d_call: TRBD1
j_call: TRBJ1-1
cdr3_aa: CASSLKAGQGARNTEAFF

v_call: TRBV18
d_call: .
j_call: TRBJ1-1
cdr3_aa: CASSPRAGTEAFF

v_call: TRBV5-1
d_call: .
j_call: TRBJ1-1
cdr3_aa: CASSVTGLSEAFF

v_call: TRBV4-3
d_call: TRBD2
j_call: TRBJ2-5
cdr3_aa: CASSPSVAGGWETQYF

v_call: TRBV5-1
d_call: TRBD2
j_call: TRBJ2-7
cdr3_aa: CASSAGGGDEQYF

v_call: TRBV27
d_call: TRBD2
j_call: TRBJ2-2
cdr3_aa: CASSLSGRVVGELFF

v_call: TRBV5-8
d_call: .
j_call: TRBJ1-5
cdr3_aa: CASSLRGNQPQHF

v_call: TRBV29-1
d_call: TRBD1
j_call: TRBJ2-5
cdr3_aa: CSVARQGKETQYF

v_call: TRBV6-4
d_call: .
j_call: TRBJ2-2
cdr3_aa: CASSDYEGGELFF

v_call: TRBV4-1
d_call: TRBD1
j_call: TRBJ1-2
cdr3_aa: CASSQDTRGDYGYTF